This is a list of T cell receptor beta chains from one sample in a study of post-analysis software for immune sequencing data. TCRdb re-called the PCR reads through MiXCR, storing one row per CDR3 protein. Of 250,000 to 300,000 distinct CDR3 sequences in the sample, 36% are singletons; the top ten hold roughly 4.8%. Sequencing was carried out using blood. Receptor source: a girl aged 5-17 years with multiple sclerosis. The CDR3 runs from the conserved cysteine through the conserved F or W. D genes are given only for firm matches. Rows give clone size only sometimes, using once, few, many, or a class for an expanded clone.

clone_size	v_call	j_call	d_call	cdr3_nt	cdr3_aa
many	TRBV20-1	TRBJ2-3	-	TGCAGTGCTAGAGATCGGCAGGGAGGCACAGATACGCAGTATTTT	CSARDRQGGTDTQYF
many	TRBV6-5	TRBJ1-5	-	TGTGCCAGCAGTTACTCGAGAGGAATCAATCAGCCCCAGCATTTT	CASSYSRGINQPQHF
many	TRBV7-2	TRBJ2-1	TRBD2	TGTGCCAGCAGCTTAGCCGGGACTAGCGGAGCCATATCCTACAATGAGCAGTTCTTC	CASSLAGTSGAISYNEQFF
many	TRBV6-5	TRBJ2-1	-	TGTGCCAGCAGTCCCAGGGGGGCCAGGGTGCAGTTCTTC	CASSPRGARVQFF
few	TRBV4-3	TRBJ2-7	-	TGCGCCAGCAGCCAAGAAATTGGGGGGTCGGCAGGACTTTCCTACGAGCAGTACTTC	CASSQEIGGSAGLSYEQYF
many	TRBV3-1	TRBJ2-1	TRBD2	TGTGCCAGCAGCCATCGGGTATTGGCTAGCGGGAAGTACAATGAGCAGTTCTTC	CASSHRVLASGKYNEQFF
-	TRBV20-1	TRBJ2-2	-	TGCAGTGCTGTGACATTTAACACCGGGGAGCTGTTTTTT	CSAVTFNTGELFF
few	TRBV6-2/TRBV6-3	TRBJ1-5	-	TGTGCCAGCAGCATTCAGGGGCCCTTGGACAATAGCAATCAGCCCCAGCATTTT	CASSIQGPLDNSNQPQHF
many	TRBV4-1	TRBJ1-4	TRBD1	TGCGCCAGCAGCCAAGGAGGCAGGGGGAATGAAAAACTGTTTTTT	CASSQGGRGNEKLFF
many	TRBV20-1	TRBJ2-3	TRBD2	TGCAGTGCTAGGGGTCTAGCGGGAGGCCCAGATACGCAGTATTTT	CSARGLAGGPDTQYF
many	TRBV5-1	TRBJ1-2	TRBD1	TGCGCCAGCAGCATCGACAGGGGGCAGAACTATGGCTACACCTTC	CASSIDRGQNYGYTF
-	TRBV24-1	TRBJ2-1	-	TGTGCCACCAGTGTCGGTTCCTCGGGACTTAGCAATGAGCAGTTCTTC	CATSVGSSGLSNEQFF
many	TRBV2	TRBJ2-7	-	TGTGCCAGCAGCCCGACAGGGAGGCCCCACGAGCAGTACTTC	CASSPTGRPHEQYF
many	TRBV13	TRBJ2-7	TRBD1	TGTGCCAGCAGCTCGAATGCCGGGACAGCGAGCTCCTACGAGCAGTACTTC	CASSSNAGTASSYEQYF
-	TRBV28	TRBJ2-1	TRBD2	TGTGCCAGCCTGAACGGGACTAGGACCTACAATGAGCAGTTCTTC	CASLNGTRTYNEQFF
-	TRBV5-5	TRBJ2-5	TRBD1	TGTGCCAGCAGCCCTAGAGGGGCAGGGGGCCAAGAGACCCAGTACTTC	CASSPRGAGGQETQYF
many	TRBV6-5	TRBJ2-3	-	TGTGCCAGCAGTTACGGCCCCTTCCGCCCTAGCACAGATACGCAGTATTTT	CASSYGPFRPSTDTQYF
few	TRBV25-1	TRBJ2-2	TRBD1	TGTGCCAGCAGGGGTCAGGGGGCCACCGGGGAGCTGTTTTTT	CASRGQGATGELFF
few	TRBV30	TRBJ1-2	-	TGTGCCTGGAGAAGACTACCCTATGGCTACACCTTC	CAWRRLPYGYTF
-	TRBV20-1	TRBJ1-1	-	TGCAGTGCTAGGCAGAGGGGGAACACTGAAGCTTTCTTT	CSARQRGNTEAFF
-	TRBV7-2	TRBJ1-5	TRBD1	TGTGCCAGCAGCTCCCTAGGGGGCAATCAGCCCCGGCATTTT	CASSSLGGNQPRHF
-	TRBV30	TRBJ2-1	TRBD2	TGTGCCTTCGGCCGGGGACTAAACAATGAGCAGTTCTTC	CAFGRGLNNEQFF
many	TRBV24-1	TRBJ2-3	TRBD1	TGTGCCACCACCGCAGGACAGGGGCACACAGATACGCAGTATTTT	CATTAGQGHTDTQYF
few	TRBV7-6	TRBJ2-7	TRBD1	TGTGCCAGCAGCTCATCTCCTTCCAGGGGGCGCGAGCAGTACTTC	CASSSSPSRGREQYF
-	TRBV21-1	TRBJ1-1	-	TGTGCCAGCAGCACCTACCGGGACAGGGCGCCTGAAGCTTTCTTT	CASSTYRDRAPEAFF
many	TRBV3-1	TRBJ2-1	-	TGTGCCAGCAGCCAAGACCCAAAGAATTGGCTAGCTTTAGCCAATGAGCAGTTCTTC	CASSQDPKNWLALANEQFF
-	TRBV12-3/TRBV12-4	TRBJ2-7	-	TGTGCCAGCGCGCCGATAGGGGCAAAAGGCTACGAGCAGTACTTC	CASAPIGAKGYEQYF
-	TRBV7-9	TRBJ2-2	TRBD2	TGTGCCAGCAGCCCAGCCTGGGCTAGCGGGGTTCCTGGGGAGCTGTTTTTT	CASSPAWASGVPGELFF
-	TRBV27	TRBJ2-3	TRBD2	TGTGCCAGCAGTCCCCAGGAGACCTTCCTAGCGGGGGTCACAGATACGCAGTATTTT	CASSPQETFLAGVTDTQYF
-	TRBV28	TRBJ2-5	TRBD2	TGTGCCAGCAGTTCGCCGGGACTAGCGGGAGCTGAGACCCAGTACTTC	CASSSPGLAGAETQYF
-	TRBV5-1	TRBJ1-6	-	TGCGCCAGCGGCTTGTCCAGGAGCTCCTATAATTCACCCCTCCACTTT	CASGLSRSSYNSPLHF
-	TRBV14	TRBJ1-1	-	TGTGCCAGCAGCCAATTGACCATGAACACTGAAGCTTTCTTT	CASSQLTMNTEAFF
-	TRBV14	TRBJ2-1	TRBD2	TGTGCCAGCAGTCCACATAGCGGGCAAGAGACCCAGTTCTTC	CASSPHSGQETQFF
-	TRBV5-6	TRBJ2-1	TRBD1	TGTGCCAGCAGCTTCACAGGGGGTTCCTACAATGAGCAGTTCTTC	CASSFTGGSYNEQFF